This T cell receptor (beta chain) was identified in a study of CD8 T cells in Susac syndrome. With 1 base removed from V and 7 bases from J, the gap between germline ends came to 16 bases. Germline V gene data show CDR1 as GTSNPN and CDR2 as SVGIG (reference sequence). The CDR3 runs to 14 residues. RNA in amounts of about 0.45 to 1 ug was reverse transcribed with random hexamers. Multiplex immunoSEQ PCR targeted 54 Vbeta and 13 Jbeta TCR beta segments. One entry per CDR3 protein, called by TCRdb with MiXCR from the immunoSEQ multiplex PCR reads. This table holds about 190,000 distinct CDR3 sequences, approximately 95% found once. Sequencing of TCR beta covered CD8+ and CD4+ T cells obtained from blood. Healthy donors, matched for age and sex, constituted the control group.

The chain combines TRBV30 with TRBJ1-1; D is unclear. The receptor comes from a human donor in good health. The material sequenced was CD4+ T cells from PBMCs. In DNA, the CDR3 is TGTGCCTGGAGTGGCAACCTTAAGAGATTTGAAGCTTTCTTT. This encodes CAWSGNLKRFEAFF.